The subject of this entry is one TCR beta chain. This specimen belongs to a study of blood T cell repertoires in COVID-19. Across the study: Samples came from the United States, Italy and Spain, spanning acute and convalescent COVID-19.

How the authors handled the data: Reference gene primer amplification gave estimated nucleated cell counts. Clones were read by immunoSEQ multiplex PCR, and TCRdb kept only the in-frame ones, dropping some. The DNA gave D and trimming, while V, J and clone size come from that table. The sample has approximately 82,000 clones, more than 70% seen once. V lost 0 bases and J 0 bases, leaving 9 bases between the germline ends. The CDR3 runs to 16 residues. The germline V gene has CDR1 SGHAT and CDR2 FQNNGV. This TCR was recovered from a woman aged 55-75 years with acute or convalescent COVID-19. V is TRBV11-2 and J is TRBJ1-3; D possibly corresponds to TRBD1 (6 bases). The specimen sequenced was peripheral blood. As DNA, the CDR3 is TGTGCCAGCAGCTTAGAGGGGGCTCGCTCTGGAAACACCATATATTTT. As protein: CASSLEGARSGNTIYF.